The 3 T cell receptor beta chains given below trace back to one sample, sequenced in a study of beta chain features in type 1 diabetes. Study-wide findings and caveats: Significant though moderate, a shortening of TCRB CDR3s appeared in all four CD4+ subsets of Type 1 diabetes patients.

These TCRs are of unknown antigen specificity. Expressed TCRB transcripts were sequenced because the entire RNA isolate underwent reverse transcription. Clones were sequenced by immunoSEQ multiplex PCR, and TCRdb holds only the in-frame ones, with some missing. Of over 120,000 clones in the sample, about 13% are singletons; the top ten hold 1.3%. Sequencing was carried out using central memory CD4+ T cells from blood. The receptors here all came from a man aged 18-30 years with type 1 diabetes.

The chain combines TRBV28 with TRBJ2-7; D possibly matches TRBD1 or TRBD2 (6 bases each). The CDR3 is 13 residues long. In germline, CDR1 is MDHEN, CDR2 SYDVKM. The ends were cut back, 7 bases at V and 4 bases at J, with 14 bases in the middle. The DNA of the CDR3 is TGTGCCAGCACCACCGGGGGCCTTTACGAGCAGTACTTC. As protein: CASTTGGLYEQYF. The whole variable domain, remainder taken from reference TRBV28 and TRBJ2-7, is DVKVTQSSRYLVKRTGEKVFLECVQDMDHENMFWYRQDPGLGLRLIYFSYDVKMKEKGDIPEGYSVSREKKERFSLILESASTNQTSMYLCASTTGGLYEQYFGPGTRLTVT.

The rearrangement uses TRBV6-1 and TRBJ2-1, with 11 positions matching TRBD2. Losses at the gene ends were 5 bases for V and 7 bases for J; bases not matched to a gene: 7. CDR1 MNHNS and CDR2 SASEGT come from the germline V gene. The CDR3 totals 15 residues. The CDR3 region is CASSPRLAGRNEQFF. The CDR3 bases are TGTGCCAGCAGTCCCCGACTAGCGGGGAGGAATGAGCAGTTCTTC.

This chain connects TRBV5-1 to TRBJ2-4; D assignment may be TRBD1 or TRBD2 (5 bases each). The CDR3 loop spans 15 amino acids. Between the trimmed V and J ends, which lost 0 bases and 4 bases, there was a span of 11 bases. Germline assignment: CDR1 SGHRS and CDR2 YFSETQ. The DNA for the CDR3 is TGCGCCAGCAGCTTGGTCAGCAGGGAGAAAAACATTCAGTACTTC. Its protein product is CASSLVSREKNIQYF.